The 19 T cell receptor beta chains listed next were all sequenced from one sample in a study of OX40 agonist ivuxolimab in advanced cancers. Clones were sequenced by immunoSEQ multiplex PCR, and TCRdb holds only the in-frame ones, with some missing. The table includes about 80,000 clones, approximately 85% detected once. This specimen was CD4+ or CD8+ T cells sorted from blood, taken in a trial of the OX40 agonist ivuxolimab. These TCRs come from an adult with an advanced solid tumor such as melanoma, head and neck, liver or kidney cancer.

This clone turned up a few times. The gene calls are TRBV7-9 and TRBJ2-7, with D possibly matching TRBD2 (7 bases). Germline V gives CDR1 SEHNR, CDR2 FQNEAQ (reference sequence). V lost 3 bases and J lost 4, with 16 bases in between. This CDR3 comprises 15 residues. CDR3 in DNA: TGTGCCAGCAGCTTGGGGGGGCTGAATTCTTACGAGCAGTACTTC. It specifies CASSLGGLNSYEQYF.

V and J are TRBV5-1 and TRBJ2-2; D may be TRBD1 (6 bases). This CDR3 is built from 16 residues. CDR1 is SGHRS and CDR2 is YFSETQ in the germline V gene. Trimming left V 7 bases short and J 0 bases short, with 16 bases between. CDR3 coding DNA: TGCGCCAGCTCCCCCCACAGGGATCCGAACACCGGGGAGCTGTTTTTT. Translated: CASSPHRDPNTGELFF.

V and J are TRBV9 and TRBJ1-1; D gene unclear. V was trimmed by 4 bases and J by 1 base, leaving 8 bases between them. Germline CDR1 reads SGDLS; CDR2 reads YYNGEE. CDR3 length: 13 residues. CDR3 in DNA: TGTGCCAGCAGCACTCACGAGAACACTGAAGCTTTCTTT. Translation: CASSTHENTEAFF.

The V gene is TRBV5-5, the J gene TRBJ2-7; the match to TRBD1 covers 7 bases. The length of the CDR3 is 14 residues. Germline CDR1 and CDR2: SGHKS and YYEKEE (reference sequence). V dropped 4 bases and J dropped 2; count of bases not matched to a gene: 6. CDR3 sequence reads: CASSRWGQTYEQYF. The CDR3, as DNA: TGTGCCAGCAGCCGGTGGGGACAGACCTACGAGCAGTACTTC.

This chain uses TRBV10-3 with TRBJ2-3; D gene uncertain. Germline lookup yields CDR1 ENHRY and CDR2 SYGVKD. The length of the CDR3 is 13 residues. V lost 4 bases and J 0 bases, leaving 5 bases between the germline ends. CDR3 in amino acids: CAISGGSTDTQYF. CDR3 DNA sequence: TGTGCCATCAGTGGCGGCAGCACAGATACGCAGTATTTT.

The chain couples TRBV29-1 to TRBJ2-1, with 15 bases identical to TRBD2. V gave up 6 bases and J gave up 5 bases; unmatched junction bases: 5. Germline CDR1 is SQVTM and CDR2 is ANQGSEA. CDR3 length: 15 residues. CDR3 DNA: TGCAGCGTGCCCGGGACTAGCGGGGGGAACAATGAGCAGTTCTTC. The encoded protein is CSVPGTSGGNNEQFF.

This rearrangement joins TRBV7-7 to TRBJ2-3; the D gene is possibly TRBD2 (5 bases). Germline CDR1 reads SSHAT; CDR2 reads FNYEAQ (reference sequence). V shed 10 bases and J shed 0 bases, with 14 bases lying between them. This CDR3 comprises 14 residues. The CDR3 spells CATKRISSTDTQYF. The CDR3, as DNA: TGTGCCACCAAGCGGATCTCTAGCACAGATACGCAGTATTTT.

The V and J genes are TRBV5-6 and TRBJ1-4, with 9 bases aligning to TRBD1. Germline CDR1 SGHDT, CDR2 YYEEEE. The length of the CDR3 is 17 residues. V gave up 3 bases and J gave up 8 bases; unmatched junction bases: 14. CDR3 DNA: TGTGCCAGCAGCTCCGGGACAGGGAGGGGGTATGGAGAAAAACTGTTTTTT. This translates into CASSSGTGRGYGEKLFF.

This chain joins TRBV5-5 and TRBJ1-6; 7 positions match TRBD1. Germline CDR1 and CDR2: SGHKS and YYEKEE (reference sequence). V dropped 2 bases and J dropped 9; count of bases not matched to a gene: 11. CDR3 size: 16 residues. The CDR3 is CASSLRDSQRVSPLHF. The DNA of the CDR3 is TGTGCCAGCAGCTTAAGGGACAGCCAGAGGGTTTCACCCCTCCACTTT.

This chain links TRBV5-1 with TRBJ1-2, with 10 bases that match TRBD1. The CDR3 covers 15 residues. The germline V gene encodes CDR1 SGHRS and CDR2 YFSETQ. V gave up 4 bases and J gave up 4 bases; unmatched junction bases: 7. The CDR3 sequence is CASSNGTGESYGYTF. The CDR3 DNA reads as TGCGCCAGCAGCAACGGGACAGGGGAAAGCTATGGCTACACCTTC.

Of note for this clone: The sample contains more than one DNA sequence encoding this CDR3. This sequence joins TRBV2 and TRBJ2-5; perhaps TRBD2 as D (5 bases). Germline CDR1 SNHLY, CDR2 FYNNEI. This CDR3 has 12 residues. The V gene lost 7 bases and the J gene lost 10 bases, with 16 bases spanning the gap. The CDR3 protein is CASTREGPYQYF. As DNA, the CDR3 is TGTGCCAGCACCCGAGAGGGCCCTTACCAGTACTTC.

The CDR3 loop reads CASSWNPTEAFF. CDR3 bases: TGTGCCAGCAGCTGGAACCCAACTGAAGCTTTCTTT. This chain connects TRBV5-5 to TRBJ1-1; no clear D. CDR1 is SGHKS and CDR2 is YYEKEE in the germline V gene (reference sequence). Trimming stripped 3 bases from V and 5 bases from J, with 8 bases between. The CDR3 spans 12 residues.

This chain uses TRBV7-9 with TRBJ1-2; D not resolved. The CDR3 runs 15 residues. Trimming took off 7 bases at V and 4 bases at J, with 19 bases between the two ends. The germline CDR1 and CDR2 sequences are SEHNR and FQNEAQ (reference sequence). The CDR3 DNA sequence: TGTGCCAGCACCGTTAGCGGAGGGATCAGCTATGGCTACACCTTC. This gives the protein CASTVSGGISYGYTF. The full variable domain, its missing parts supplied by reference TRBV7-9 and TRBJ1-2, is DTGVSQNPRHKITKRGQNVTFRCDPISEHNRLYWYRQTLGQGPEFLTYFQNEAQLEKSRLLSDRFSAERPKGSFSTLEIQRTEQGDSAMYLCASTVSGGISYGYTFGSGTRLTVV.

This chain links TRBV5-4 with TRBJ2-5, with no clear D. CDR1 is SGHNT, CDR2 YYREEE, per germline (reference sequence). V shed 0 bases and J shed 2 bases, with 8 bases lying between them. The CDR3 covers 14 residues. The CDR3 is CASSLDPSQETQYF. Written as DNA, the CDR3 is TGTGCCAGCAGCTTGGACCCTTCGCAAGAGACCCAGTACTTC. The complete variable domain, with remaining parts taken from reference TRBV5-4 and TRBJ2-5, reads ETGVTQSPTHLIKTRGQQVTLRCSSQSGHNTVSWYQQALGQGPQFIFQYYREEENGRGNFPPRFSGLQFPNYSSELNVNALELDDSALYLCASSLDPSQETQYFGPGTRLLVL.

The J gene is TRBJ1-1, the V gene TRBV5-4; D gene ambiguous. Trimming took 2 bases from V and 6 from J, leaving 14 bases between them. This CDR3 contains 14 residues. Germline V gene sequence: CDR1 SGHNT, CDR2 YYREEE (reference sequence). The DNA for the CDR3 is TGTGCCAGCAGCTTAGGAGGGATGAGCCCTGAAGCTTTCTTT. Its protein product is CASSLGGMSPEAFF.

This clone showed up just once. The rearrangement joins TRBV5-1 to TRBJ2-1; 8 bases align to TRBD2. V lost 2 bases, J lost 9 bases, and 7 bases stayed unmatched. This CDR3 is built from 14 residues. Germline lookup yields CDR1 SGHRS and CDR2 YFSETQ. The CDR3 protein is CASSFQAGEREQFF. The CDR3 DNA sequence: TGCGCCAGCAGCTTTCAAGCGGGAGAGCGTGAGCAGTTCTTC.

J is TRBJ1-5 and V is TRBV6-1, with a tentative D call TRBD1 (5 bases). The V gene lost 3 bases and the J gene lost 0 bases, with 9 bases spanning the gap. CDR1 and CDR2 from the germline V gene are MNHNS and SASEGT. The CDR3 length is 15 residues. Here the CDR3 reads CASSDGGYSNQPQHF. DNA for the CDR3: TGTGCCAGCAGTGACGGGGGTTATAGCAATCAGCCCCAGCATTTT.

J is TRBJ2-7 and V is TRBV7-2, with D hard to call. Germline CDR1 is SGHTA and CDR2 is FQGNSA. The CDR3 totals 14 residues. V was shortened by 1 base and J by 2 bases, with 9 bases between the two germline ends. The DNA for the CDR3 is TGTGCCAGCAGCTTAGAGGCCGGCCCCTACGAGCAGTACTTC. Residues: CASSLEAGPYEQYF.

The chain is built from TRBV29-1 and TRBJ2-2; D gene ambiguous. CDR1 SQVTM and CDR2 ANQGSEA come from the germline V gene. V was pared by 0 bases and J by 3 bases, with 5 bases between. This CDR3 region has 13 residues. CDR3 amino acids: CSVEEGYTGELFF. In nucleotides, the CDR3 is TGCAGCGTTGAAGAGGGTTACACCGGGGAGCTGTTTTTT.